The 25 T cell receptor beta chains presented below share a single source sample, sequenced in a study of blood T cell repertoires in COVID-19. Clones were read by immunoSEQ multiplex PCR, and TCRdb kept only the in-frame ones, dropping some. The sample shows under 300,000 clones, about nine tenths of them seen only once. The specimen was PBMCs or T cells enriched from blood (not recorded which). The origin of the receptors is a middle-aged woman with acute COVID-19.

This chain joins TRBV24-1 and TRBJ2-1; TRBD2 aligns across 14 bases. This CDR3 is 20 amino acids long. Germline V CDR1 and CDR2: KGHDR, SFDVKD. After removal of 0 bases from V and 2 bases from J, the junction contained 8 bases not matched to a gene. The CDR3 loop reads CATSDLGTSGSSRAYNEQFF. As DNA, the CDR3 is TGTGCCACCAGTGATTTGGGGACTAGCGGGAGTAGTAGGGCCTACAATGAGCAGTTCTTC.

V and J are TRBV10-3 and TRBJ2-1; 9 bases fit TRBD2. The length of the CDR3 is 15 residues. Germline CDR1 and CDR2: ENHRY and SYGVKD. V was clipped by 6 bases and J by 6 bases; unmatched bases: 9. CDR3 nucleotides: TGTGCCATCAGGGCCGTCGGCGGGAGGGCCAATGAGCAGTTCTTC. It codes for CAIRAVGGRANEQFF.

The CDR3 DNA reads as TGTGCCAGCAGCCCCCTGACTAGCGACGCTACGCAGTATTTT. Its protein is CASSPLTSDATQYF. The chain joins TRBV4-2 to TRBJ2-3; 8 nucleotides line up with TRBD2. Germline CDR1 is LGHNA and CDR2 is YNFKEQ. The V segment lost 4 bases and the J segment 8 bases; nucleotides outside the gene matches: 8. The CDR3 extends over 14 amino acids.

The genes are TRBV5-6 and TRBJ2-5; perhaps TRBD1 as D (6 bases). The CDR3 contains 14 residues. Trimming stripped 3 bases from V and 1 base from J, with 10 bases between. Germline CDR1 SGHDT, CDR2 YYEEEE. The DNA of the CDR3 is TGTGCCAGCAGCTCCGAGGGGGTCCAAGAGACCCAGTACTTC. Protein sequence: CASSSEGVQETQYF.

The chain recombines TRBV2 with TRBJ1-6; the D is unclear. Germline CDR1 SNHLY, CDR2 FYNNEI. Trimming removed 1 base from V and 4 bases from J, with 14 bases in between. The CDR3 is made up of 17 amino acids. CDR3 bases: TGTGCCAGCAGTGAAGAGGCGGGGTCGGCTTATAATTCACCCCTCCACTTT. This encodes CASSEEAGSAYNSPLHF.

This clone was recorded a few times. The V call is TRBV2, the J call TRBJ1-2, with 11 bases identical to TRBD1. Looked up from germline, CDR1 is SNHLY and CDR2 is FYNNEI. The CDR3 totals 16 residues. J gave up 3 bases and V 3 bases, and 6 bases lay outside the gene matches. The CDR3 loop reads CASSDRRGQGDYGYTF. Written as DNA, the CDR3 is TGTGCCAGCAGTGATAGGCGGGGACAGGGGGACTATGGCTACACCTTC.

The J gene is TRBJ2-5, the V gene TRBV5-8; TRBD2 aligns across 8 bases. The V gene end was trimmed by 3 bases and the J gene end by 2 bases; junction bases not matched to a gene: 9. CDR3 length equals 16 residues. The V gene's germline CDR1 is SGHTS and CDR2 YDEGEE. CDR3 DNA sequence: TGTGCCAGCAGCTCTGGAACTAGCGGAGCGCAAGAGACCCAGTACTTC. Protein: CASSSGTSGAQETQYF.

The rearrangement uses TRBV6-2 or TRBV6-3 and TRBJ2-5, with D tentatively TRBD2 (6 bases). Trimming took 0 bases from V and 5 from J, leaving 13 bases between them. CDR3 length equals 15 residues. Germline V gives CDR1 MNHEY, CDR2 SVGEGT. The CDR3 nucleotides are TGTGCCAGCAGTTACTCCGGGGGACGAGCGGAGACCCAGTACTTC. It translates to CASSYSGGRAETQYF.

This clone was found once. The CDR3 loop is CASSHGTSGGPEQYF. As DNA, the CDR3 is TGTGCCAGCAGCCACGGGACTAGCGGGGGACCCGAGCAGTACTTC. The J gene is TRBJ2-7, the V gene TRBV6-6; 14 bases fit TRBD2. The CDR3 is 15 amino acids. J gave up 6 bases and V 6 bases, and 7 bases lay outside the gene matches. Per germline, CDR1 MNHNY and CDR2 SVGAGI (reference sequence).

This chain uses TRBV29-1 with TRBJ1-4, with 7 bases lining up with TRBD1. CDR3 length: 13 residues. Trimming removed 7 bases from V and 7 bases from J; junction bases left unmatched: 9. The germline gives CDR1 SQVTM, CDR2 ANQGSEA. This CDR3 is CSAYRGWGEKLFF. The CDR3, as DNA: TGCAGCGCCTACAGGGGATGGGGTGAAAAACTGTTTTTT.

V is TRBV5-5 and J is TRBJ2-3, with TRBD1 identical over 7 bases. Germline CDR1 and CDR2: SGHKS and YYEKEE (reference sequence). V shed 6 bases, J shed 4 bases, and the junction held 5 bases outside the gene matches. The length of the CDR3 is 13 residues. CDR3 DNA: TGTGCCAGCACAGGACAGGTTCCAGATACGCAGTATTTT. It encodes CASTGQVPDTQYF.

The chain's CDR3 is CASSQTSLSYNEQFF. The CDR3 region has the DNA TGCGCCAGCAGCCAGACTTCCCTTTCTTACAATGAGCAGTTCTTC. The chain carries TRBV5-1 and TRBJ2-1; D is uncertain. CDR1 and CDR2 from the germline V gene are SGHRS and YFSETQ. V shed 4 bases and J shed 4 bases, with 15 bases lying between them. CDR3 size: 15 residues. Combining the CDR3 with reference TRBV5-1 and TRBJ2-1 gives the whole variable domain KAGVTQTPRYLIKTRGQQVTLSCSPISGHRSVSWYQQTPGQGLQFLFEYFSETQRNKGNFPGRFSGRQFSNSRSEMNVSTLELGDSALYLCASSQTSLSYNEQFFGPGTRLTVL.

This clone was detected only once. The chain employs TRBV27 and TRBJ1-2, with TRBD1 matching over 8 bases. Germline V gene data show CDR1 as MNHEY and CDR2 as SMNVEV (reference sequence). This CDR3 region has 16 residues. After removal of 4 bases from V and 0 bases from J, the junction contained 7 bases not matched to a gene. CDR3 amino acids: CASSSKWTGTNYGYTF. The DNA for the CDR3 is TGTGCCAGCAGTTCCAAGTGGACAGGGACTAACTATGGCTACACCTTC.

The V gene is TRBV20-1, the J gene TRBJ2-1; D possibly corresponds to TRBD2 (5 bases). This CDR3 comprises 10 residues. V was shortened by 5 bases and J by 9 bases, with 8 bases between the two germline ends. Germline CDR1 and CDR2: DFQATT and SNEGSKA (reference sequence). CDR3 sequence: CSAGSVEQFF. In nucleotides, the CDR3 is TGCAGTGCTGGGAGCGTTGAGCAGTTCTTC.

The chain couples TRBV28 to TRBJ1-4; 9 bases match TRBD1. V trimming: 5 bases; J trimming: 3 bases; junction bases outside the gene matches: 4. Germline CDR1 MDHEN, CDR2 SYDVKM. The CDR3 length is 15 residues. CDR3 protein: CASSDRTGANEKLFF. The CDR3 DNA follows: TGTGCCAGCAGTGACCGGACAGGGGCTAATGAAAAACTGTTTTTT.

V gene TRBV6-4 combines with J gene TRBJ2-1; TRBD2 might be the D (5 bases). CDR1 and CDR2 (germline): MRHNA, SNTAGT. CDR3 size: 16 residues. Trimming took off 0 bases at V and 6 bases at J, with 15 bases between the two ends. CDR3 coding DNA: TGTGCCAGCAGTGACTCTTTGGGAGCCCACTCCAATGAGCAGTTCTTC. The encoded protein is CASSDSLGAHSNEQFF.

The chain links TRBV2 to TRBJ2-7; 9 bases are a match to TRBD1. CDR3 length: 16 residues. J gave up 2 bases and V 10 bases, and 15 bases lay outside the gene matches. The germline gives CDR1 SNHLY, CDR2 FYNNEI. The CDR3 spells CAIATGGSSRAYEQYF. In DNA form, the CDR3 reads TGTGCCATTGCGACAGGGGGAAGCTCTAGGGCCTACGAGCAGTACTTC.

The table lists this clone with a count of one. The chain joins TRBV5-1 to TRBJ2-1; 10 positions match TRBD2. J lost 4 bases, V lost 4 bases, and 11 bases had no gene match. Germline values: CDR1 SGHRS, CDR2 YFSETQ. The CDR3 runs to 17 residues. CDR3 in amino acids: CASSHPITSGIYNEQFF. The CDR3 region has the DNA TGCGCCAGCAGCCACCCGATTACTAGCGGGATTTACAATGAGCAGTTCTTC.

The chain recombines TRBV6-1 with TRBJ1-3, with D maybe TRBD1 (6 bases). V lost 3 bases and J 2 bases, leaving 8 bases between the germline ends. The V gene's germline CDR1 is MNHNS and CDR2 SASEGT. The CDR3 totals 14 residues. The CDR3 bases are TGTGCCAGCAGTGACAGGGGAGCTGGAAACACCATATATTTT. It translates to CASSDRGAGNTIYF.

This chain uses TRBV10-1 with TRBJ1-4; TRBD1 matches at 7 bases. V gave up 0 bases and J gave up 7 bases; unmatched junction bases: 5. Looked up from germline, CDR1 is WNHNN and CDR2 is SYGVQD (reference sequence). The CDR3 has 15 amino acids. The CDR3 DNA reads TGCGCCAGCAGTGAGTCCGGGACAGCGGGTGAAAAACTGTTTTTT. Translation gives CASSESGTAGEKLFF.

The J gene is TRBJ1-6, the V gene TRBV18; weak D call: TRBD1 (5 bases). Trimming took off 3 bases at V and 8 bases at J, with 29 bases between the two ends. The CDR3 is made up of 20 amino acids. Germline V lookup: CDR1 KGHSH, CDR2 LQKENI. CDR3 in DNA: TGTGCCAGCTCACCTTGGGGGTGCGGGGTCTTTTGTCGATCTGATTCACCCCTCCACTTT. This codes for CASSPWGCGVFCRSDSPLHF.

The chain recombines TRBV6-5 with TRBJ1-3; 8 nucleotides match TRBD1. The CDR3 is 15 residues long. Trimming at V came to 7 bases and at J to 4 bases, leaving 9 bases not matched to a gene. Germline values: CDR1 MNHEY, CDR2 SVGAGI. CDR3 sequence reads: CASNQVTGAGNTIYF. In nucleotides, the CDR3 is TGTGCCAGCAATCAAGTGACAGGGGCGGGAAACACCATATATTTT.

The DNA for the CDR3 is TGTGCCTGGAGTGTACTTCAGGGAGGAAACACCATATATTTT. This gives the protein CAWSVLQGGNTIYF. The chain combines TRBV30 with TRBJ1-3; D perhaps matches TRBD1 (5 bases). Germline CDR1 GTSNPN, CDR2 SVGIG (reference sequence). V dropped 0 bases and J dropped 4 bases, with 10 bases sitting between them. The CDR3 has 14 residues.

The chain carries TRBV7-8 and TRBJ1-2; tentative D call: TRBD1 (6 bases). V was clipped by 5 bases and J by 8 bases, with 18 bases between them. The germline V gene encodes CDR1 SGHVS and CDR2 FQNEAQ. This CDR3 spans 14 amino acids. The CDR3 DNA reads TGTGCCAGCAGCACGGGGCGGGGGGCCTTGGGCTACACCTTC. As protein: CASSTGRGALGYTF.

The chain joins TRBV7-2 to TRBJ2-5; tentatively, D is TRBD1 (6 bases). The CDR3 loop spans 16 amino acids. V lost 5 bases and J lost 4, with 20 bases in between. Germline-derived CDR1 and CDR2 are SGHTA and FQGNSA. The CDR3 DNA reads as TGTGCCAGCAGCAACGGACAGAAGGCCCAAGCAGAGACCCAGTACTTC. As protein: CASSNGQKAQAETQYF.